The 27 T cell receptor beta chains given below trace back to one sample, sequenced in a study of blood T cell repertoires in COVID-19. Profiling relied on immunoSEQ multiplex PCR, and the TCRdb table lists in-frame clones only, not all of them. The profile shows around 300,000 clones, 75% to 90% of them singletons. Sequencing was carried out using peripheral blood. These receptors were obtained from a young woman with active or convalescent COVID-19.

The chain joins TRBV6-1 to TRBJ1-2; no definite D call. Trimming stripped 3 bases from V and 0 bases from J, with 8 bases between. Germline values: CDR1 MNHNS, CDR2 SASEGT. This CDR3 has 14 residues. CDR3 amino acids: CASSDRLTNYGYTF. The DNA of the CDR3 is TGTGCCAGCAGTGACAGGCTAACTAACTATGGCTACACCTTC.

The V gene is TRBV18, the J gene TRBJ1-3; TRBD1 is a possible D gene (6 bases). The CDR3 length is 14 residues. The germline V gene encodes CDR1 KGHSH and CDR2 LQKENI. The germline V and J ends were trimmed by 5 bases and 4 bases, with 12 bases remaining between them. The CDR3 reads CASSEQGTGNTIYF. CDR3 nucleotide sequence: TGTGCCAGCTCAGAACAGGGTACCGGAAACACCATATATTTT.

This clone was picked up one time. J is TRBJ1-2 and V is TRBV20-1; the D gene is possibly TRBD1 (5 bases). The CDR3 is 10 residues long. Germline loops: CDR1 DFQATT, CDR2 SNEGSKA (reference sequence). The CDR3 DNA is TGCACTACATCAGGGTTAGGCTACACCTTC. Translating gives CTTSGLGYTF.

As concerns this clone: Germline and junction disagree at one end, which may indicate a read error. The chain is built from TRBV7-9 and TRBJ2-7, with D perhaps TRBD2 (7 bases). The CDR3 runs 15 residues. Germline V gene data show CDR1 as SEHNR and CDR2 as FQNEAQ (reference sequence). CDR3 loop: CASSLGGGATYEQYF. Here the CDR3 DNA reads TGTGCCAGCAGTTTAGGGGGAGGGGCAACCTACGAGCAGTACTTC. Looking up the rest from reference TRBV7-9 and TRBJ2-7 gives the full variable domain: DTGVSQNPRHKITKRGQNVTFRCDPISEHNRLYWYRQTLGQGPEFLTYFQNEAQLEKSRLLSDRFSAERPKGSFSTLEIQRTEQGDSAMYLCASSLGGGATYEQYFGPGTRLTVT.

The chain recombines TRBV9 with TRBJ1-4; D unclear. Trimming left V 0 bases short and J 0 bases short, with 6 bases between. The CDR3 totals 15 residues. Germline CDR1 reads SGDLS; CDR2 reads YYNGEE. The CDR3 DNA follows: TGTGCCAGCAGCGTAGATCATGCAACTAATGAAAAACTGTTTTTT. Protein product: CASSVDHATNEKLFF.

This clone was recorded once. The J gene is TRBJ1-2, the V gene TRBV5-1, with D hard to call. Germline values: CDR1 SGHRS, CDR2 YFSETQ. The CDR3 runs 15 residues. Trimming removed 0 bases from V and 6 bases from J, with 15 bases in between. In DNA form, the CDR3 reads TGCGCCAGCAGCTTGGGGAGCTCGGAAAAGAATGGCTACACCTTC. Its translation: CASSLGSSEKNGYTF.

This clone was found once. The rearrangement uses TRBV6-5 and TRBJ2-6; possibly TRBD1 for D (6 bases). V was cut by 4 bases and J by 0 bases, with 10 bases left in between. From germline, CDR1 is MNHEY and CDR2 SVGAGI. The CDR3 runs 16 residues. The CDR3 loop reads CASSSRGFSGANVLTF. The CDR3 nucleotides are TGTGCCAGCAGTTCCAGGGGATTCTCTGGGGCCAACGTCCTGACTTTC.

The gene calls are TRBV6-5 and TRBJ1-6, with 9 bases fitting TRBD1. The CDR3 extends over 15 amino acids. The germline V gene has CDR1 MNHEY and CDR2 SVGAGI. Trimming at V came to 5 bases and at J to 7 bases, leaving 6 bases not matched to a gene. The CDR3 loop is CASSLDGQGNSPLHF. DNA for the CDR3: TGTGCCAGCAGTCTTGATGGACAGGGGAATTCACCCCTCCACTTT.

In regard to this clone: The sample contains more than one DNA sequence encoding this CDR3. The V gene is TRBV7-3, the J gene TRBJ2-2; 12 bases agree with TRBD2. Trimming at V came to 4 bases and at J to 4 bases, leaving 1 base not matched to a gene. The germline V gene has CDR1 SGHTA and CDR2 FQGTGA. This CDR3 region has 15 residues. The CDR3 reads CASSSGLAGTGELFF. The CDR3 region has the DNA TGTGCCAGCAGCTCGGGACTAGCGGGCACCGGGGAGCTGTTTTTT.

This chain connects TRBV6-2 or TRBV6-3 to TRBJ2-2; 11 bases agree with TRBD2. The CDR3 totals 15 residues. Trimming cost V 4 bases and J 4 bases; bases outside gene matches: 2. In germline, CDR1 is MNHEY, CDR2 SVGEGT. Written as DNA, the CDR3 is TGTGCCAGCAGTTTAGCGGGGGGGCCCACCGGGGAGCTGTTTTTT. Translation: CASSLAGGPTGELFF.

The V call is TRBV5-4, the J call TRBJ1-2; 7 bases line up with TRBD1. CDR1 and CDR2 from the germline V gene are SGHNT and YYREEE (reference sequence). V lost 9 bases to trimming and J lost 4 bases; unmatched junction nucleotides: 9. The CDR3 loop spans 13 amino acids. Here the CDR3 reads CATTGNRGYGYTF. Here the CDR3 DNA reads TGTGCCACCACGGGGAACAGGGGCTATGGCTACACCTTC.

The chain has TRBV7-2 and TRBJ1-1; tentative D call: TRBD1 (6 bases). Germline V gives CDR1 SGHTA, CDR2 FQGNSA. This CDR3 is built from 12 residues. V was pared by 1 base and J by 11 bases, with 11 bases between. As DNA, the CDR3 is TGTGCCAGCAGCTTAGACAGGGTGCGGGCTTTCTTT. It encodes CASSLDRVRAFF.

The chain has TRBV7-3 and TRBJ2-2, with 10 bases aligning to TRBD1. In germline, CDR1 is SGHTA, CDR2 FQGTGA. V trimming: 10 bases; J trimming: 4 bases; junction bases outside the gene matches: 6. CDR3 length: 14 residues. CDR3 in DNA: TGTGCCATCCCCGGGACAGGGGCCACCGGGGAGCTGTTTTTT. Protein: CAIPGTGATGELFF.

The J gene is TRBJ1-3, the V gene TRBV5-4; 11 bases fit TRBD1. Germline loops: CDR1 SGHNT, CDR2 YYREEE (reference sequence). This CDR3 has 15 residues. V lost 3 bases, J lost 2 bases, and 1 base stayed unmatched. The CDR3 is CASSSDRGPGNTIYF. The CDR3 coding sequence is TGTGCCAGCAGCTCGGACAGGGGGCCTGGAAACACCATATATTTT. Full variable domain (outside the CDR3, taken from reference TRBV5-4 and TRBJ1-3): ETGVTQSPTHLIKTRGQQVTLRCSSQSGHNTVSWYQQALGQGPQFIFQYYREEENGRGNFPPRFSGLQFPNYSSELNVNALELDDSALYLCASSSDRGPGNTIYFGEGSWLTVV.

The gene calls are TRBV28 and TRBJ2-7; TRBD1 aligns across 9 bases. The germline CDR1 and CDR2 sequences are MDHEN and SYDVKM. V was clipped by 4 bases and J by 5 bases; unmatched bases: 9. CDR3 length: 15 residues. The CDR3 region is CASSSAGTGNNEQYF. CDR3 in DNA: TGTGCCAGCAGTTCGGCCGGGACAGGGAACAACGAGCAGTACTTC.

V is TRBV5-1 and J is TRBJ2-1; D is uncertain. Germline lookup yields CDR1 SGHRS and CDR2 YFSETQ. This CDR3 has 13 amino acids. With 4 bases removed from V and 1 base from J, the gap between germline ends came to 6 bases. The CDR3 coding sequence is TGCGCCAGCAGCCCCGAGTCCTACAATGAGCAGTTCTTC. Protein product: CASSPESYNEQFF.

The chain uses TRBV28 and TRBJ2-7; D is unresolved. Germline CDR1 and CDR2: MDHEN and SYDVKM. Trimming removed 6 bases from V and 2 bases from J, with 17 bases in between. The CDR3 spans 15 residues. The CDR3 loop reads CASRAQAPWAYEQYF. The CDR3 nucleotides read TGTGCCAGCAGAGCTCAGGCCCCTTGGGCCTACGAGCAGTACTTC.

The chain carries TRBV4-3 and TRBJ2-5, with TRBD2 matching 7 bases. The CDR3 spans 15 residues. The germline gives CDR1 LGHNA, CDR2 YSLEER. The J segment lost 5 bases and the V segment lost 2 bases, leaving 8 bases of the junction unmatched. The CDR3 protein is CASSQRGGVSETQYF. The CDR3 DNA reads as TGCGCCAGCAGCCAACGCGGGGGAGTTTCGGAGACCCAGTACTTC.

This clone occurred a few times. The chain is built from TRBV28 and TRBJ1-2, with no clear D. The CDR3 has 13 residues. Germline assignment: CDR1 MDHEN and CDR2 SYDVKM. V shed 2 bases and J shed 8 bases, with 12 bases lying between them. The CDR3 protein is CASSLPLERGYTF. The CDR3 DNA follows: TGTGCCAGCAGTTTACCCTTAGAGAGGGGCTACACCTTC.

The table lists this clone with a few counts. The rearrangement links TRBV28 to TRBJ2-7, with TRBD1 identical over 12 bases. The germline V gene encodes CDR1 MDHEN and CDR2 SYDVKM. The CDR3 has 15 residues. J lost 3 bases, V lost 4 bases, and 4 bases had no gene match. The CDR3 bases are TGTGCCAGCAGTTCCGGGACAGGGGGCCTCTACGAGCAGTACTTC. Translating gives CASSSGTGGLYEQYF.

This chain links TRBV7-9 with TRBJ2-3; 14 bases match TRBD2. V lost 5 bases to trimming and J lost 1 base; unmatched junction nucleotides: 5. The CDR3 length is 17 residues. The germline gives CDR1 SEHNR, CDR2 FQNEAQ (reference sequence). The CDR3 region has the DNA TGTGCCAGCAGCACACCGGGACTAGCGGGGGGCACAGATACGCAGTATTTT. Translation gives CASSTPGLAGGTDTQYF.

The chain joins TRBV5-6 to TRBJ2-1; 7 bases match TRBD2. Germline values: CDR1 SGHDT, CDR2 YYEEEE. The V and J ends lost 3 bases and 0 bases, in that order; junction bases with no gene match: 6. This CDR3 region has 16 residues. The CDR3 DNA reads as TGTGCCAGCAGCTACTCAGCGGGGAGCTCCTACAATGAGCAGTTCTTC. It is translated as CASSYSAGSSYNEQFF.

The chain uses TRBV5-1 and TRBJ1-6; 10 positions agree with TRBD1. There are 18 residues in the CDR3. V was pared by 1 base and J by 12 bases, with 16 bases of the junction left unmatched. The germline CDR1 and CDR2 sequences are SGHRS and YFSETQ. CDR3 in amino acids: CASSLTRLRMDRGVPLHF. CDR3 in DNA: TGCGCCAGCAGCTTGACCCGCTTGAGAATGGACAGGGGGGTACCCCTCCACTTT.

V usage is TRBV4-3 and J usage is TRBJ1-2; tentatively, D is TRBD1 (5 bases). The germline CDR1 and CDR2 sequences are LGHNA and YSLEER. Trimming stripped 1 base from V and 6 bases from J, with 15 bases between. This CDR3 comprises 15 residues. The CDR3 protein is CASSQAMGRGDGYTF. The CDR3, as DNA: TGCGCCAGCAGCCAAGCCATGGGGAGGGGCGATGGCTACACCTTC.

DNA for the CDR3: TGTGCCAGCAGTTACCTCGCCAGAGAAGCTTTCTTT. Translation gives CASSYLAREAFF. The genes are TRBV6-2 or TRBV6-3 and TRBJ1-1; D gene uncertain. From germline, CDR1 is MNHEY and CDR2 SVGEGT. CDR3 length: 12 amino acids. Trimming took off 2 bases at V and 8 bases at J, with 9 bases between the two ends.

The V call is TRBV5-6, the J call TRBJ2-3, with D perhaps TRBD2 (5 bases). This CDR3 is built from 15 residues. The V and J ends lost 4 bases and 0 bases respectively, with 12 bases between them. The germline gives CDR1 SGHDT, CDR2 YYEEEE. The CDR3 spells CASSLGSGSTDTQYF. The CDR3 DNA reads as TGTGCCAGCAGCCTAGGGAGTGGGAGCACAGATACGCAGTATTTT.

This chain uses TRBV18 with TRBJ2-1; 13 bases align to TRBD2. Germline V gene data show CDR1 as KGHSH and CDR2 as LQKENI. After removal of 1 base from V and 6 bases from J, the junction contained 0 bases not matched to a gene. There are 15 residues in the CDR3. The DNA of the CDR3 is TGTGCCAGCTCACCACGGACTAGCGGGGGCAATGAGCAGTTCTTC. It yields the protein CASSPRTSGGNEQFF.